The 5 T cell receptor beta chains listed next were all sequenced from one sample in a study of response to subunit inactivated influenza vaccine. Each CDR3 protein gets one entry after TCRdb re-called the RT-PCR reads with MiXCR. The sample gives under 200,000 distinct CDR3 sequences, about 12% of which show up once; about 31% is in the top ten. In addition, the sample was reused for a study of T cells expressing NK-cell markers. This second study notes: UMIs were included in TCR beta cDNA generated by 5'RACE template switching.

This specimen consisted of CD8+ T cells sorted from PBMCs, obtained 12 days after vaccination. These TCRs come from a man aged 50-59 years who received an inactivated influenza vaccine.

The rearrangement uses TRBV4-3 and TRBJ2-7, with 7 bases that match TRBD1. With 0 bases clipped from V and 7 bases from J, the junction kept 15 bases outside the gene matches. Germline lookup yields CDR1 LGHNA and CDR2 YSLEER. CDR3 length equals 17 residues. CDR3 sequence: CASSQDPGTAMGREQYF. The CDR3 region has the DNA TGCGCCAGCAGCCAAGATCCCGGGACAGCCATGGGACGTGAGCAGTACTTC.

This clonotype was seen at least ten times. CDR3 coding DNA: TGCGCCAGCAGCCAAGCCCGGCCAGGGAATGGTTCACCCCTCCACTTT. Translation: CASSQARPGNGSPLHF. The rearrangement uses TRBV4-3 and TRBJ1-6; D is possibly TRBD1 (5 bases). The germline V gene has CDR1 LGHNA and CDR2 YSLEER. V dropped 1 base and J dropped 9 bases, with 16 bases sitting between them. The CDR3 is 16 amino acids.

The V call is TRBV28, the J call TRBJ2-5, with D tentatively TRBD1 or TRBD2 (5 bases each). CDR1 and CDR2 (germline): MDHEN, SYDVKM. V lost 2 bases and J lost 4, with 14 bases in between. The CDR3 totals 15 residues. The CDR3 region has the DNA TGTGCCAGCAGTTTAGGGGCTAGCTATGGAGAGACCCAGTACTTC. This codes for CASSLGASYGETQYF.

The rearrangement links TRBV28 to TRBJ2-2; D perhaps matches TRBD2 (5 bases). Germline CDR1 MDHEN, CDR2 SYDVKM. V shed 7 bases and J shed 5 bases, with 11 bases lying between them. The CDR3 has 13 amino acids. The CDR3 is CASNPGWTGELFF. DNA of the CDR3: TGTGCCAGCAATCCGGGATGGACCGGGGAGCTGTTTTTT.

This chain uses TRBV12-3 or TRBV12-4 with TRBJ2-1, with D maybe TRBD2 (6 bases). This CDR3 region has 17 residues. V lost 7 bases, J lost 5 bases, and 24 bases lay in between. This CDR3 reads CASTHSHPGVGDNEQFF. DNA of the CDR3: TGTGCCAGCACCCATTCCCACCCGGGGGTCGGAGACAATGAGCAGTTCTTC.